The 14 T cell receptor beta chains given below trace back to one sample, sequenced in a study of blood T cell repertoires in COVID-19. Produced via immunoSEQ multiplex PCR; TCRdb's table is partial and in-frame only. The profile shows about 170,000 clones, roughly 80% of them singletons. Sequencing used peripheral blood. These receptors all come from a human donor with acute or convalescent COVID-19. The donor label of this sample is uncertain.

This clone has only a few counts. The rearrangement joins TRBV12-3 or TRBV12-4 to TRBJ1-2; tentatively, D is TRBD1 (6 bases). This CDR3 spans 13 amino acids. Between the trimmed V and J ends, which lost 3 bases and 7 bases, there was a span of 12 bases. CDR3 sequence (DNA): TGTGCCAGCAGTTTTTCGGCAGGGGCTGGCTACACCTTC. Translation gives CASSFSAGAGYTF.

The chain carries TRBV7-9 and TRBJ2-5, with a weak D call TRBD1 (6 bases). V shed 3 bases and J shed 7 bases, with 18 bases lying between them. Germline V gene lookup returns CDR1 SEHNR and CDR2 FQNEAQ (reference sequence). The CDR3 has 15 residues. The DNA of the CDR3 is TGTGCCAGCAGCTTTGAGGCCCAAATCAGGGGGACCCAGTACTTC. This sequence encodes CASSFEAQIRGTQYF.

Note on this clone: The junction shows a germline mismatch at one end, possibly a read error. The rearrangement uses TRBV29-1 and TRBJ1-1; D unresolved. Per the germline V gene, CDR1 is SQVTM and CDR2 is ANQGSEA. The CDR3 sequence is 13 residues long. The CDR3 spells CSVEESGWTEVFF. CDR3 DNA sequence: TGCAGCGTTGAAGAATCAGGTTGGACTGAAGTTTTCTTT.

The gene calls are TRBV7-9 and TRBJ2-7; 8 bases agree with TRBD1. The CDR3 is 16 amino acids. CDR1 is SEHNR and CDR2 is FQNEAQ in the germline V gene (reference sequence). Germline trimming cut 3 bases from V and 7 bases from J; bases unmatched to any gene: 14. The CDR3 DNA reads TGTGCCAGCAGCTTTTCCCTACAGGGGGTTGGGGGTGAGCAGTACTTC. Translation gives CASSFSLQGVGGEQYF.

The CDR3 reads CASSISSGRWNEQFF. The CDR3 bases are TGTGCCAGTAGTATCTCGAGCGGGAGGTGGAATGAGCAGTTCTTC. The genes are TRBV19 and TRBJ2-1; TRBD2 aligns across 9 bases. The CDR3 consists of 15 residues. V trimming: 3 bases; J trimming: 7 bases; junction bases outside the gene matches: 7. The germline V gene has CDR1 LNHDA and CDR2 SQIVND (reference sequence).

The gene calls are TRBV2 and TRBJ2-7, with 8 bases matching TRBD2. The CDR3 extends over 14 amino acids. The J segment lost 6 bases and the V segment lost 7 bases, leaving 11 bases of the junction unmatched. The germline CDR1 and CDR2 sequences are SNHLY and FYNNEI. The DNA for the CDR3 is TGTGCCAGCAAGCCTAGCGGGTCGGGGTCCGAGCAGTACTTC. Amino acid sequence: CASKPSGSGSEQYF.

The chain recombines TRBV28 with TRBJ2-7, with 8 bases aligning to TRBD2. The CDR3 loop spans 16 amino acids. V gave up 2 bases and J gave up 3 bases; unmatched junction bases: 9. CDR1 is MDHEN, CDR2 SYDVKM, per germline. The CDR3 loop is CASSLGPRGGLYEQYF. In DNA, the CDR3 is TGTGCCAGCAGTTTAGGCCCTCGGGGGGGCCTCTACGAGCAGTACTTC.

This clone came up a few times. The V call is TRBV5-1, the J call TRBJ2-7; 7 bases fit TRBD2. The CDR3 sequence is 15 residues long. Germline assignment: CDR1 SGHRS and CDR2 YFSETQ. V dropped 4 bases and J dropped 2; count of bases not matched to a gene: 9. The CDR3 DNA reads TGCGCCAGCAGCCCGGAGCCGGGAGGACCCTACGAGCAGTACTTC. Encoded protein: CASSPEPGGPYEQYF.

The chain joins TRBV14 to TRBJ1-3, with D tentatively TRBD1 (5 bases). The CDR3 is 15 residues long. In germline, CDR1 is SGHDN, CDR2 FVKESK. The V gene lost 1 base and the J gene lost 4 bases, with 11 bases spanning the gap. The CDR3 coding sequence is TGTGCCAGCAGCCAAGTCCCAGGGCCGGGAAACACCATATATTTT. Its translation is CASSQVPGPGNTIYF.

The rearrangement links TRBV28 to TRBJ2-1, with 11 bases aligning to TRBD2. The J segment lost 10 bases and the V segment lost 6 bases, leaving 11 bases of the junction unmatched. CDR3 length: 15 residues. Germline lookup yields CDR1 MDHEN and CDR2 SYDVKM. The CDR3: CASSLGTSGLAEQFF. Written as DNA, the CDR3 is TGTGCCAGCAGCCTCGGGACTAGCGGTCTCGCCGAGCAGTTCTTC.

This sequence joins TRBV7-9 and TRBJ1-1; TRBD1 aligns across 7 bases. This CDR3 has 14 residues. With 8 bases clipped from V and 4 bases from J, the junction kept 10 bases outside the gene matches. Looked up from germline, CDR1 is SEHNR and CDR2 is FQNEAQ (reference sequence). In DNA, the CDR3 is TGTGCCAGCGTCCGGGCGGCAGGGGGCACTGAAGCTTTCTTT. Protein product: CASVRAAGGTEAFF.

This chain joins TRBV5-6 and TRBJ2-3; 13 nucleotides agree with TRBD2. The CDR3 covers 16 residues. J was trimmed by 4 bases and V by 4 bases; bases with no gene match: 6. The V gene's germline CDR1 is SGHDT and CDR2 YYEEEE. The CDR3, as DNA: TGTGCCAGCAGCGCTTGGACTAGCGGGAGCGCAGATACGCAGTATTTT. It is translated as CASSAWTSGSADTQYF. The full variable domain, rest sourced from reference TRBV5-6 and TRBJ2-3, is DAGVTQSPTHLIKTRGQQVTLRCSPKSGHDTVSWYQQALGQGPQFIFQYYEEEERQRGNFPDRFSGHQFPNYSSELNVNALLLGDSALYLCASSAWTSGSADTQYFGPGTRLTVL.

This clone was counted once. The rearrangement links TRBV3-1 (or the pseudogene TRBV3-2) to TRBJ2-1; 12 nucleotides agree with TRBD2. From germline, CDR1 is LGHDT and CDR2 YNNKEL (reference sequence). CDR3 length equals 18 residues. With 4 bases clipped from V and 2 bases from J, the junction kept 9 bases outside the gene matches. Written as DNA, the CDR3 is TGTGCCAGCAGCCCGAATTGGGGACTAGCGGGCACCTACAATGAGCAGTTCTTC. Encoded protein: CASSPNWGLAGTYNEQFF.

Only one count was recorded for this clone. The chain carries TRBV6-4 and TRBJ2-1; D is unresolved. Germline V gene sequence: CDR1 MRHNA, CDR2 SNTAGT. V shed 3 bases and J shed 4 bases, with 7 bases lying between them. The CDR3 consists of 13 residues. This chain's CDR3 is CASSEGDYNEQFF. CDR3 DNA sequence: TGTGCCAGCAGTGAGGGCGATTACAATGAGCAGTTCTTC.